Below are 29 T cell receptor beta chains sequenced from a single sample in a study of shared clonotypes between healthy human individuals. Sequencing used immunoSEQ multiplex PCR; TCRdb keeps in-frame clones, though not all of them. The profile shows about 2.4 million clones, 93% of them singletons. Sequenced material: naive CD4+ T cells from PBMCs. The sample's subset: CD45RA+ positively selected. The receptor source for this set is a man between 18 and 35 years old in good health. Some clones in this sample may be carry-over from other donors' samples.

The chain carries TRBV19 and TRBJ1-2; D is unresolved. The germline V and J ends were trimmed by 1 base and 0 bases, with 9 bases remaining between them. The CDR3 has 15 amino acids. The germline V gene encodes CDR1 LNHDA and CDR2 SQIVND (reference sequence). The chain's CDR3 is CASSIGGIPNYGYTF. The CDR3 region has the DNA TGTGCCAGTAGTATAGGAGGGATCCCTAACTATGGCTACACCTTC. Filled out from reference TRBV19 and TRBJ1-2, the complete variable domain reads DGGITQSPKYLFRKEGQNVTLSCEQNLNHDAMYWYRQDPGQGLRLIYYSQIVNDFQKGDIAEGYSVSREKKESFPLTVTSAQKNPTAFYLCASSIGGIPNYGYTFGSGTRLTVV.

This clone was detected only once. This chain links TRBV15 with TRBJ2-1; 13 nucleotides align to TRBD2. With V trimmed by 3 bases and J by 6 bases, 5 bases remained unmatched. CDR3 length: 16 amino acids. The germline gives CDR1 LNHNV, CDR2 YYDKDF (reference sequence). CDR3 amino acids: CATSRGGTSGTNEQFF. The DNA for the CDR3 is TGTGCCACCAGCAGGGGCGGGACTAGCGGGACCAATGAGCAGTTCTTC.

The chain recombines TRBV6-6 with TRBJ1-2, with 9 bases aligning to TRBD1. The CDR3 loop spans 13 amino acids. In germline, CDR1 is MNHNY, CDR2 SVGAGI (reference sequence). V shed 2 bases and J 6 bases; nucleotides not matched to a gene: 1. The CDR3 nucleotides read TGTGCCAGCAGTTACGGACAGGGGAATGGCTACACCTTC. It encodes CASSYGQGNGYTF.

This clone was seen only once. CDR3 DNA sequence: TGTGCCAGCAGTGAAGCGCAGTCGTACTTC. Residues: CASSEAQSYF. The chain carries TRBV6-1 and TRBJ2-7; no definite D call. V was trimmed by 0 bases and J by 12 bases, leaving 6 bases between them. Germline V gives CDR1 MNHNS, CDR2 SASEGT. The CDR3 extends over 10 amino acids.

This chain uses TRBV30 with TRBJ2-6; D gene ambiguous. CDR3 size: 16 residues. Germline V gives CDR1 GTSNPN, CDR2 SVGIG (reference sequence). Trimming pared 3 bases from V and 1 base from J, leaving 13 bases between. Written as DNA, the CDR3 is TGTGCCTGGAGCCGGGCGATGTATTCTGGGGCCAACGTCCTGACTTTC. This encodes CAWSRAMYSGANVLTF.

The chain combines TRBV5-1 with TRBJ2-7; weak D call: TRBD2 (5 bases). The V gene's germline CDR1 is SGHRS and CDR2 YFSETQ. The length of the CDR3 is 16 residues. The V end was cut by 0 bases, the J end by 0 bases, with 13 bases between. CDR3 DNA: TGCGCCAGCAGCTTGGGACCGGAGGCGGCCTCCTACGAGCAGTACTTC. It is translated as CASSLGPEAASYEQYF.

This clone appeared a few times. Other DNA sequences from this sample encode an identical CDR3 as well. The CDR3 nucleotides are TGTGCCAGCTCACCTCCGAATCAGCCCCAGCATTTT. It is translated as CASSPPNQPQHF. The genes are TRBV18 and TRBJ1-5; D remains ambiguous. The CDR3 is 12 residues long. Germline V CDR1 and CDR2: KGHSH, LQKENI. Trimming took 3 bases from V and 4 from J, leaving 4 bases between them.

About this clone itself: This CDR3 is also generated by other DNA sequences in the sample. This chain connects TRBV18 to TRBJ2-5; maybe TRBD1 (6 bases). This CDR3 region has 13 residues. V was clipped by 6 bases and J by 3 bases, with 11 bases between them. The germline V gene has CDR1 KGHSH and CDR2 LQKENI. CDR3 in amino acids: CASSPAGEETQYF. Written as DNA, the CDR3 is TGTGCCAGCTCGCCAGCAGGGGAAGAGACCCAGTACTTC. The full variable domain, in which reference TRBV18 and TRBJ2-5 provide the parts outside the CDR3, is NAGVMQNPRHLVRRRGQEARLRCSPMKGHSHVYWYRQLPEEGLKFMVYLQKENIIDESGMPKERFSAEFPKEGPSILRIQQVVRGDSAAYFCASSPAGEETQYFGPGTRLLVL.

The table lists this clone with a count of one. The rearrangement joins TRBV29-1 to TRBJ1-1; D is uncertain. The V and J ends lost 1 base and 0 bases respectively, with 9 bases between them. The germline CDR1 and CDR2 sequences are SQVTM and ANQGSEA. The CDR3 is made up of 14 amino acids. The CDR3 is CSVEGPTLNTEAFF. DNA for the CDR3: TGCAGCGTTGAAGGCCCGACATTGAACACTGAAGCTTTCTTT.

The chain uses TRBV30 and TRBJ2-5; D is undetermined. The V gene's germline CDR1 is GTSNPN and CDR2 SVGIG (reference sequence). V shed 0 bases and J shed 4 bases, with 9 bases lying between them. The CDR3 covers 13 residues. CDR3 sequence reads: CAWSVMRGETQYF. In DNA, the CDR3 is TGTGCCTGGAGTGTAATGAGAGGAGAGACCCAGTACTTC.

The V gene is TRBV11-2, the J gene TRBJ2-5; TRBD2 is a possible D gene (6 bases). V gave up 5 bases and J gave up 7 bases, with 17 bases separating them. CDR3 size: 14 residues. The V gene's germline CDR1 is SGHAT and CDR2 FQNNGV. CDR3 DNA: TGTGCCAGCAGCCCCCTGGGGCCCGGGGGGACCCAGTACTTC. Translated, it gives CASSPLGPGGTQYF.

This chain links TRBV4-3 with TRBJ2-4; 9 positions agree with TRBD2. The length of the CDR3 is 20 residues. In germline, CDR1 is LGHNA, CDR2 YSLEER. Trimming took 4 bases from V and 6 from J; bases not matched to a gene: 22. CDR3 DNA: TGCGCCAGCAGCCCTATCCGTGGCGGGAGGGTGGAGGGGGGAATAAACATTCAGTACTTC. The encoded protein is CASSPIRGGRVEGGINIQYF.

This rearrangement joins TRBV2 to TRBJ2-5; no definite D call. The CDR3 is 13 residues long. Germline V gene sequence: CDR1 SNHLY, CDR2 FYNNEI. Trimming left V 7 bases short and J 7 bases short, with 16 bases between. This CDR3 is CASIQGLWGTQYF. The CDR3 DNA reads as TGTGCCAGCATCCAAGGGCTCTGGGGGACCCAGTACTTC.

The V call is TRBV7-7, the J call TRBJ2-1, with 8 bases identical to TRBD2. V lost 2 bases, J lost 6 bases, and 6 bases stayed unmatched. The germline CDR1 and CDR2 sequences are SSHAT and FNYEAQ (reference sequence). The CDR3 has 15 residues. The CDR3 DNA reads TGTGCCAGCAGCTTATCTAGCGGGTATCCCAATGAGCAGTTCTTC. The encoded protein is CASSLSSGYPNEQFF.

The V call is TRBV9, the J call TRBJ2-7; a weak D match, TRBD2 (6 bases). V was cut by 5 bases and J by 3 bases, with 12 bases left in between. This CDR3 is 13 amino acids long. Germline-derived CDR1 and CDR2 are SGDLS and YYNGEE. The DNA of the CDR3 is TGTGCCAGCAGTCGCCCCGGGAGCTACGAGCAGTACTTC. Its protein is CASSRPGSYEQYF.

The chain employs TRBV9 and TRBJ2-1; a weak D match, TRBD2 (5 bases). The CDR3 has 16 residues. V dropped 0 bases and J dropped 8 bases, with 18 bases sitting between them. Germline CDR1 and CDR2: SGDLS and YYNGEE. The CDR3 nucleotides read TGTGCCAGCAGCGTAGGAAATGGACTCGTCGGTGATGAGCAGTTCTTC. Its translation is CASSVGNGLVGDEQFF.

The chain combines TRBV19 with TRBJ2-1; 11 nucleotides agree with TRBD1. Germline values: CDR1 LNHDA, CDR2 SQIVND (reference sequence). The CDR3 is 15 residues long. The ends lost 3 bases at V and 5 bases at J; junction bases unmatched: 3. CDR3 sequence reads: CASSIAGQGDNEQFF. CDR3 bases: TGTGCCAGTAGTATTGCGGGACAGGGGGACAATGAGCAGTTCTTC.

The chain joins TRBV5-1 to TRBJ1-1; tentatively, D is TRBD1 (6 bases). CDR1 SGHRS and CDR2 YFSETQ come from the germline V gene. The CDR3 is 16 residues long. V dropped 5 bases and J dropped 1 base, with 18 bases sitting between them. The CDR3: CASRPKFRGENTEAFF. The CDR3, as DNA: TGCGCCAGCAGGCCGAAATTCAGGGGAGAGAACACTGAAGCTTTCTTT.

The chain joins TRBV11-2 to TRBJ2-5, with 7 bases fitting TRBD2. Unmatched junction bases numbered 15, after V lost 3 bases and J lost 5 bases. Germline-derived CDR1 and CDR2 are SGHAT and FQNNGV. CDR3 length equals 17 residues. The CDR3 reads CASSLDLWEGRQETQYF. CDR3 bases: TGTGCCAGCAGCTTGGACCTCTGGGAGGGGCGACAGGAGACCCAGTACTTC.

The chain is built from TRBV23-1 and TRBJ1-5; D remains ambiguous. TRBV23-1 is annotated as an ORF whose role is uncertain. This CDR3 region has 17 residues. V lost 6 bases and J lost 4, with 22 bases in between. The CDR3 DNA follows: TGCGCCAGCAGGCGACCGAACCGCCCGCTGAGGAATCAGCCCCAGCATTTT. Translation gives CASRRPNRPLRNQPQHF.

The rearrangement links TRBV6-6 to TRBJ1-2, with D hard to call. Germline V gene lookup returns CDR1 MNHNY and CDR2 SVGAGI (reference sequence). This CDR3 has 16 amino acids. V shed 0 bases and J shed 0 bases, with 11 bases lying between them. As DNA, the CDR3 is TGTGCCAGCAGTTACTCAGTGGCAGCCTCTAACTATGGCTACACCTTC. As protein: CASSYSVAASNYGYTF.

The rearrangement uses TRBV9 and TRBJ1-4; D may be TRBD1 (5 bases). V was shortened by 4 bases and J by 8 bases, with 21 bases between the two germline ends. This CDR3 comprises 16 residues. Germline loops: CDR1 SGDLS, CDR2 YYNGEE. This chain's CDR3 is CASSPTVKGGDEKLFF. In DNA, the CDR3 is TGTGCCAGCAGCCCGACGGTGAAGGGAGGGGACGAAAAACTGTTTTTT.

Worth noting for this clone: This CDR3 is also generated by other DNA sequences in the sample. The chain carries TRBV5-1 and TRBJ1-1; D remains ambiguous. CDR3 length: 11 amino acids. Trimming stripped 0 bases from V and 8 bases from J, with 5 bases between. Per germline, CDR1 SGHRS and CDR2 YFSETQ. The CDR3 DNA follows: TGCGCCAGCAGCTTGGGTGGGGAAGCTTTCTTT. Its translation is CASSLGGEAFF.

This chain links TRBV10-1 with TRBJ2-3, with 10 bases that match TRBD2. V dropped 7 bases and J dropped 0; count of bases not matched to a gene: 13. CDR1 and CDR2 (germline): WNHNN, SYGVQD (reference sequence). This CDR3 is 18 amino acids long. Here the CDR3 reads CASTRLAGSGGSTDTQYF. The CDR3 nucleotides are TGCGCCAGCACCAGACTAGCGGGTAGCGGGGGGAGCACAGATACGCAGTATTTT.

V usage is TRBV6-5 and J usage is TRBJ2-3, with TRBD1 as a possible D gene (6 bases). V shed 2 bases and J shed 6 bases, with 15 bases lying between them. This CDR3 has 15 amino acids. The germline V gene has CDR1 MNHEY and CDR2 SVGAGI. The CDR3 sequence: CASSYIQGPTDTQYF. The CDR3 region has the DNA TGTGCCAGCAGTTACATCCAGGGGCCTACCGATACGCAGTATTTT.

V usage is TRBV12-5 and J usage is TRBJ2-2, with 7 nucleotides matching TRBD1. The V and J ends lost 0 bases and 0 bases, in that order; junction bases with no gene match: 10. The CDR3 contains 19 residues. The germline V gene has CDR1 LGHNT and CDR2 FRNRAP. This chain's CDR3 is CASGLVLGRGIANTGELFF. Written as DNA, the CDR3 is TGTGCTAGTGGTTTGGTTTTGGGCAGGGGGATCGCGAACACCGGGGAGCTGTTTTTT.

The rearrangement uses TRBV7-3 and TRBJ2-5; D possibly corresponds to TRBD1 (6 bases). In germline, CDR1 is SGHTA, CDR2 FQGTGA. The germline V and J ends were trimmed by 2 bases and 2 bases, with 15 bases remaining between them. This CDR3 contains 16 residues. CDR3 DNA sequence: TGTGCCAGCAGCTTAGGGCCAGGGGCTACTCAAGAGACCCAGTACTTC. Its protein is CASSLGPGATQETQYF.

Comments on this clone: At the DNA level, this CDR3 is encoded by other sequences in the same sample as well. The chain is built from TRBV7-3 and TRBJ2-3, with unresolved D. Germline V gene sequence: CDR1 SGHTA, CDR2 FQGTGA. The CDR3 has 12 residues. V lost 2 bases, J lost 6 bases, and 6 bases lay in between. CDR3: CASSLVGDTQYF. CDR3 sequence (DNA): TGTGCCAGCAGCTTAGTGGGGGATACGCAGTATTTT.

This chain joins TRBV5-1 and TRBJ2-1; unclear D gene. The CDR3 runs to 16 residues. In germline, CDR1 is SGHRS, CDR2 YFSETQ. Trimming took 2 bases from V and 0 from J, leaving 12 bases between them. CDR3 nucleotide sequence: TGCGCCAGCAGCTTAGGCGGATGGGTCTCCTACAATGAGCAGTTCTTC. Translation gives CASSLGGWVSYNEQFF.